This T cell receptor beta chain was recorded in a study of T cells in Graves' hyperthyroidism and ophthalmopathy. Study information: At the time of initial diagnosis and before any treatment, peripheral blood was collected. Whole-study findings and limits: Using 13 V-J features, a model discriminated ophthalmopathy from stable hyperthyroidism. Most expanded thyroid clonotypes above 0.001 recurred in blood.

Template material for amplifying TCR beta CDR3 regions consisted of RNA transcripts. First-round RT-PCR with HTBI primers amplified the TCR CDR3 region. TCRdb independently ran MiXCR on the multiplex PCR reads; one entry per CDR3 protein. This table has hundreds of thousands of distinct CDR3 sequences, roughly a third appearing once. Trimming took off 6 bases at V and 6 bases at J, with 12 bases between the two ends. Germline V CDR1 and CDR2: ENHRY, SYGVKD. The CDR3 covers 12 residues. This clonotype was recorded at least ten times. As yet, its antigen is unknown. The sequenced material came from blood. This chain connects TRBV10-3 to TRBJ2-7, with unresolved D. This TCR was sampled from a woman between 40 and 50 years old with Graves' hyperthyroidism. CDR3 DNA sequence: TGTGCCATCAGCGCCCTACAGCGCGAGCAGTACTTC. Translating gives CAISALQREQYF.